This TCR beta chain was documented in a study of blood T cell repertoires in COVID-19. Turning to the study itself: Acute and convalescent COVID-19 samples came from the United States, Italy and Spain.

The V gene's germline CDR1 is SGHDN and CDR2 FVKESK. V gave up 5 bases and J gave up 7 bases, with 20 bases separating them. The CDR3 covers 16 residues. Per the original methods: Amplification of reference gene primers was used by the study to estimate nucleated cell counts. Profiled with immunoSEQ multiplex PCR; TCRdb holds only in-frame clones, not every one. D and trimming were read from the DNA, whereas the V and J calls and clone size are those reported in that table. The sample holds 200,000 to 250,000 clones, around nine tenths seen once. The TCR comes from a woman aged 70-85 years with active or convalescent COVID-19. Sequencing was done on a sample of peripheral blood. The V gene is TRBV14, the J gene TRBJ1-4, with D maybe TRBD1 (5 bases). This CDR3 is CASSKSTGKALEKLFF. The CDR3 DNA reads as TGTGCCAGCAGCAAATCAACAGGAAAAGCTCTTGAAAAACTGTTTTTT.